This is a list of T cell receptor beta chains from one sample in a study of blood T cell repertoires in COVID-19. The protocol was immunoSEQ multiplex PCR, while the TCRdb copy is restricted to in-frame clones and leaves out a portion. Of approximately 230,000 clones listed, around 82% are singletons. The sequenced sample consisted of peripheral blood. The receptors come from a man aged 80 or over with acute or convalescent COVID-19. Each CDR3 is given with its conserved first and last residue. D genes are given only for firm matches. Expanded clones get a size class; other rows say once, few or many, or leave the size out.

cdr3_aa	cdr3_nt	d_call	clone_size	v_call	j_call
CASSESVRNQPQHF	TGCGCCAGCAGTGAGTCGGTTCGGAATCAGCCCCAGCATTTT	-	once	TRBV10-1	TRBJ1-5
CASSITTGVGTDTQYF	TGTGCCAGTAGTATAACAACAGGGGTGGGCACAGATACGCAGTATTTT	TRBD1	once	TRBV19	TRBJ2-3
CASSPPRIAGATGELFF	TGTGCCAGCAGCCCCCCCAGGATAGCGGGGGCTACCGGGGAGCTGTTTTTT	TRBD2	-	TRBV11-2	TRBJ2-2
CASRGSGSYEQYF	TGTGCCAGCAGGGGGAGCGGGTCCTACGAGCAGTACTTC	-	-	TRBV3-1/TRBV3-2	TRBJ2-7
CASSPGQGGTGELFF	TGTGCCAGCAGTCCGGGACAGGGTGGCACCGGGGAGCTGTTTTTT	TRBD1	-	TRBV27	TRBJ2-2
CAWSVRRSDEKLFF	TGTGCCTGGAGTGTACGGCGGTCGGATGAAAAACTGTTTTTT	-	-	TRBV30	TRBJ1-4
CASSQEDRYYGYTF	TGTGCCAGCAGCCAAGAGGACAGGTACTATGGCTACACCTTC	TRBD1	-	TRBV4-2	TRBJ1-2
CASSLSGQPQHF	TGTGCCAGCAGTTTATCGGGTCAGCCCCAGCATTTT	-	-	TRBV28	TRBJ1-5
CASTVSGKNIQYF	TGTGCCAGTACGGTCTCGGGCAAAAACATTCAGTACTTC	-	once	TRBV12-3/TRBV12-4	TRBJ2-4
CASSWGPTGGGEKLFF	TGTGCCAGCAGCTGGGGCCCGACAGGGGGCGGAGAAAAACTGTTTTTT	TRBD1	once	TRBV5-6	TRBJ1-4
CASSARLAGGLGEQFF	TGTGCCAGCAGCGCCAGACTAGCGGGAGGGTTGGGCGAGCAGTTCTTC	TRBD2	-	TRBV11-3	TRBJ2-1
CAWSEGADEKLFF	TGTGCCTGGAGTGAAGGGGCGGATGAAAAACTGTTTTTT	-	-	TRBV30	TRBJ1-4
CASSQLRGNIQYF	TGCGCCAGCAGCCAACTACGAGGGAACATTCAGTACTTC	-	few	TRBV4-1	TRBJ2-4
CASILTGQGGRYNEQFF	TGTGCCAGCATCCTTACCGGACAGGGAGGTCGGTACAATGAGCAGTTCTTC	TRBD1	-	TRBV7-2	TRBJ2-1
CASSFSRSETQYF	TGTGCCAGCAGCTTTTCCCGGTCGGAGACCCAGTACTTC	-	-	TRBV11-3	TRBJ2-5
CASSDNGQAYEQYF	TGCGCCAGCAGCGACAATGGACAGGCCTACGAGCAGTACTTC	TRBD1	-	TRBV5-1	TRBJ2-7
CASSYQGSSRGTQYF	TGTGCCAGCTCATATCAGGGGAGTTCAAGAGGGACCCAGTACTTC	-	-	TRBV18	TRBJ2-5
CASSLGNSPLHF	TGTGCCAGCAGCTTGGGCAATTCACCCCTCCACTTT	-	-	TRBV7-9	TRBJ1-6
CASSEQGSYGYTF	TGCGCCAGCAGTGAGCAGGGGAGCTATGGCTACACCTTC	-	-	TRBV10-1	TRBJ1-2
CASSPPWTVNTEAFF	TGTGCCAGCTCACCACCCTGGACAGTGAACACTGAAGCTTTCTTT	-	-	TRBV18	TRBJ1-1
CASSSHSGNPYEQYF	TGTGCCAGCAGCTCACACTCCGGGAATCCCTACGAGCAGTACTTC	-	-	TRBV11-3	TRBJ2-7
CASSPSGRTTNEKLFF	TGTGCCAGCAGCCCCAGTGGCAGGACAACTAATGAAAAACTGTTTTTT	-	-	TRBV5-4	TRBJ1-4
CASSLAASYVLRDRQQYF	TGTGCCAGCAGCTTAGCAGCCTCGTACGTTCTACGAGACAGGCAGCAGTACTTC	-	-	TRBV11-2	TRBJ2-7
CASSQLFKGVIDGYTF	TGCGCCAGCAGCCAACTATTCAAGGGGGTAATTGATGGCTACACCTTC	-	-	TRBV4-1	TRBJ1-2
CASSEALDRNSFGEQYF	TGTGCCAGCAGTGAAGCGCTAGACAGGAACTCGTTTGGGGAGCAGTACTTC	-	-	TRBV2	TRBJ2-7
CASSLKTSGGNNEQFF	TGCGCCAGCAGCCTCAAGACTAGCGGAGGGAACAATGAGCAGTTCTTC	TRBD2	-	TRBV5-1	TRBJ2-1
CATIDYPQGTDTQYF	TGTGCCACAATCGACTACCCTCAGGGCACAGATACGCAGTATTTT	-	-	TRBV19	TRBJ2-3
CASSPNAGGGQPQHF	TGTGCCAGCTCACCGAACGCAGGGGGAGGTCAGCCCCAGCATTTT	TRBD1	once	TRBV18	TRBJ1-5
CASSFQGGTEAFF	TGTGCCAGCAGCTTCCAGGGGGGCACTGAAGCTTTCTTT	TRBD1	few	TRBV11-2	TRBJ1-1
CASSLGQGLNYGYTF	TGCGCCAGCAGCTTAGGACAGGGCTTGAACTATGGCTACACCTTC	TRBD1	-	TRBV5-1	TRBJ1-2
CSAGTGGSYEQYF	TGCAGCGCCGGGACAGGGGGCTCCTACGAGCAGTACTTC	TRBD1	-	TRBV29-1	TRBJ2-7
CASSSQPGLAAYNEQFF	TGTGCCAGCAGCTCCCAGCCGGGACTAGCGGCCTACAATGAGCAGTTCTTC	TRBD2	once	TRBV11-2	TRBJ2-1
CASGTRQGLGDTEAFF	TGTGCTAGTGGTACAAGGCAGGGGTTGGGGGACACTGAAGCTTTCTTT	-	once	TRBV12-5	TRBJ1-1
CASSYSTGTSGIEQYF	TGTGCCAGCAGTTACTCGACCGGGACTAGCGGGATCGAGCAGTACTTC	TRBD2	-	TRBV6-6	TRBJ2-7
CASSAGTFQETQYF	TGTGCCAGCAGTGCCGGGACTTTCCAAGAGACCCAGTACTTC	-	-	TRBV25-1	TRBJ2-5
CASSQDGNQPQHF	TGCGCCAGCAGCCAAGACGGGAATCAGCCCCAGCATTTT	-	-	TRBV4-1	TRBJ1-5
CASRTDFSGNTIYF	TGTGCCAGCAGGACAGATTTCTCTGGAAACACCATATATTTT	-	once	TRBV6-5	TRBJ1-3
CASSEVGAGHSFGYTF	TGTGCCAGCAGTGAGGTAGGAGCGGGACACTCCTTTGGCTACACCTTC	-	-	TRBV6-4	TRBJ1-2
CASSLARDRGGTFSPYEQYF	TGTGCCAGCAGTTTAGCACGGGACAGGGGAGGTACCTTTAGCCCCTACGAGCAGTACTTC	TRBD1	-	TRBV27	TRBJ2-7
CASSALRGPTDTQYF	TGTGCCAGTAGTGCCCTCAGGGGCCCGACAGATACGCAGTATTTT	-	-	TRBV19	TRBJ2-3
CASSPLLPSGTPREQYF	TGTGCCAGTAGTCCACTCCTACCTAGTGGGACACCCCGCGAGCAGTACTTC	-	-	TRBV19	TRBJ2-7
CSASRTRKGDGYTF	TGCAGTGCTAGTAGGACACGGAAAGGGGATGGCTACACCTTC	-	-	TRBV20-1	TRBJ1-2
CATRASGSGDNEQFF	TGTGCCACCAGGGCTAGCGGGAGTGGAGACAATGAGCAGTTCTTC	TRBD2	-	TRBV24-1	TRBJ2-1
CSVVTSGRYEQYF	TGCAGCGTTGTGACTAGCGGGAGGTACGAGCAGTACTTC	TRBD2	-	TRBV29-1	TRBJ2-7
CASSLGTSGRYEQYF	TGCGCCAGCAGTTTGGGGACTAGCGGGCGCTACGAGCAGTACTTC	TRBD2	-	TRBV5-1	TRBJ2-7
CASSQPTGTPYNEQFF	TGCGCCAGCAGTCAGCCTACCGGGACACCCTACAATGAGCAGTTCTTC	-	-	TRBV23-1	TRBJ2-1
CASSRRQGNTGELFF	TGTGCCAGCAGCCGTCGACAGGGGAACACCGGGGAGCTGTTTTTT	TRBD1	-	TRBV14	TRBJ2-2
CASSLAQGNTGELFF	TGCGCCAGCAGCTTGGCACAGGGAAACACCGGGGAGCTGTTTTTT	-	-	TRBV5-1	TRBJ2-2
CASSRDRVSSGANVLTF	TGTGCCAGCAGCCGGGACAGGGTAAGCTCTGGGGCCAACGTCCTGACTTTC	TRBD1	-	TRBV3-1/TRBV3-2	TRBJ2-6